These 18 T cell receptor beta chains originate from one sample sequenced in a study of shared clonotypes between healthy human individuals. Data came from immunoSEQ multiplex PCR; TCRdb stores just in-frame clones and leaves some out. The sample has more than 900,000 clones, around 78% seen once. Sequenced input: memory CD4+ T cells from PBMCs. The subset is: CD45RA-negative fraction. The receptors originated from a man aged 18-30 years in good health. Some clones in this sample may be carry-over from other donors' samples.

About this clone itself: This may be a read error: a much more frequent sequence differs by one nucleotide. The chain uses TRBV7-8 and TRBJ2-2; perhaps TRBD2 as D (5 bases). Germline V gene sequence: CDR1 SGHVS, CDR2 FQNEAQ. The CDR3 covers 16 residues. CDR3 nucleotides: TGTGCCAGCAGCCCCCCAAGGAGATGGAACACCGGGGAGCCGTTTTTT. Translated, it gives CASSPPRRWNTGEPFF.

V usage is TRBV27 and J usage is TRBJ1-3, with D hard to call. Trimming cost V 1 base and J 0 bases, with 10 bases left between them. Germline V gives CDR1 MNHEY, CDR2 SMNVEV (reference sequence). This CDR3 has 16 residues. The CDR3 loop reads CASSLYGYTSGNTIYF. The CDR3 nucleotides are TGTGCCAGCAGTTTATATGGGTACACCTCTGGAAACACCATATATTTT.

CDR3 bases: TGTGCCAGCAGCTTAGGCCCCGGGACAGGGTTAGGGTACGAGCAGTACTTC. This sequence encodes CASSLGPGTGLGYEQYF. The V gene is TRBV11-2, the J gene TRBJ2-7; 9 bases match TRBD1. Germline-derived CDR1 and CDR2 are SGHAT and FQNNGV. Trimming at V came to 1 base and at J to 4 bases, leaving 11 bases not matched to a gene. The CDR3 totals 17 residues.

Remarks on this clone: This CDR3 is also generated by other DNA sequences in the sample. J is TRBJ2-1 and V is TRBV9, with D perhaps matching TRBD2 (5 bases). CDR3 length: 13 amino acids. V was shortened by 0 bases and J by 4 bases, with 5 bases between the two germline ends. Germline V gives CDR1 SGDLS, CDR2 YYNGEE. The chain's CDR3 is CASSVAGYNEQFF. The CDR3, as DNA: TGTGCCAGCAGCGTAGCGGGATACAATGAGCAGTTCTTC. Supplemented by reference TRBV9 and TRBJ2-1, the full variable domain reads DSGVTQTPKHLITATGQRVTLRCSPRSGDLSVYWYQQSLDQGLQFLIQYYNGEERAKGNILERFSAQQFPDLHSELNLSSLELGDSALYFCASSVAGYNEQFFGPGTRLTVL.

The rearrangement joins TRBV19 to TRBJ2-3; the match to TRBD2 covers 12 bases. Germline CDR1 and CDR2: LNHDA and SQIVND (reference sequence). The CDR3 extends over 16 amino acids. The V gene end was trimmed by 4 bases and the J gene end by 5 bases; junction bases not matched to a gene: 7. CDR3 sequence reads: CASSTLPGLAGDTQYF. Here the CDR3 DNA reads TGTGCCAGTAGTACCCTACCGGGACTAGCGGGAGATACGCAGTATTTT. Variable domain in full (rest from reference TRBV19 and TRBJ2-3): DGGITQSPKYLFRKEGQNVTLSCEQNLNHDAMYWYRQDPGQGLRLIYYSQIVNDFQKGDIAEGYSVSREKKESFPLTVTSAQKNPTAFYLCASSTLPGLAGDTQYFGPGTRLTVL.

This clone occurred a few times. The rearrangement joins TRBV5-1 to TRBJ2-3; weak D call: TRBD2 (6 bases). V gave up 7 bases and J gave up 2 bases, with 17 bases separating them. CDR3 length: 15 residues. Germline V gene sequence: CDR1 SGHRS, CDR2 YFSETQ. Written as DNA, the CDR3 is TGCGCCAGCTCCGCGGGAAGGGAGGACACAGATACGCAGTATTTT. Its protein product is CASSAGREDTDTQYF.

V gene TRBV9 combines with J gene TRBJ2-2; possibly TRBD1 or TRBD2 for D (5 bases each). Germline assignment: CDR1 SGDLS and CDR2 YYNGEE. The V end was cut by 7 bases, the J end by 4 bases, with 11 bases between. The CDR3 loop spans 13 amino acids. CDR3 sequence: CASHGAGTGELFF. In DNA, the CDR3 is TGTGCCAGCCACGGGGCGGGCACCGGGGAGCTGTTTTTT.

The gene calls are TRBV18 and TRBJ1-1; D is ambiguous. This CDR3 has 13 amino acids. Germline V gene sequence: CDR1 KGHSH, CDR2 LQKENI. Trimming left V 5 bases short and J 1 base short, with 8 bases between. CDR3 protein: CASSIDENTEAFF. DNA of the CDR3: TGTGCCAGCTCAATCGACGAGAACACTGAAGCTTTCTTT.

The chain has TRBV5-4 and TRBJ2-4; a weak D match, TRBD2 (5 bases). CDR3 length: 14 amino acids. Trimming shortened V by 3 bases and J by 0 bases, and 7 bases separated the two germline ends. The germline V gene encodes CDR1 SGHNT and CDR2 YYREEE (reference sequence). In DNA, the CDR3 is TGTGCCAGCAGCTCTGGACTAGCCAAAAACATTCAGTACTTC. This sequence encodes CASSSGLAKNIQYF.

This sequence joins TRBV5-1 and TRBJ2-6; 8 bases are a match to TRBD2. J gave up 2 bases and V 4 bases, and 8 bases lay outside the gene matches. There are 17 residues in the CDR3. Germline CDR1 is SGHRS and CDR2 is YFSETQ. The CDR3 loop reads CASSPSGGGAGANVLTF. CDR3 bases: TGCGCCAGCAGCCCCTCCGGGGGGGGCGCTGGGGCCAACGTCCTGACTTTC.

This chain uses TRBV28 with TRBJ2-7; 10 nucleotides match TRBD1. The V gene end was trimmed by 6 bases and the J gene end by 2 bases; junction bases not matched to a gene: 7. This CDR3 has 15 amino acids. Looked up from germline, CDR1 is MDHEN and CDR2 is SYDVKM. CDR3 sequence reads: CASSSRGTGAYEQYF. The CDR3 nucleotides are TGTGCCAGCAGCTCCAGAGGGACAGGGGCCTACGAGCAGTACTTC.

This clone has only a few counts. This sequence joins TRBV7-2 and TRBJ2-1; 10 bases line up with TRBD2. The CDR3 contains 15 residues. J gave up 9 bases and V 1 base, and 6 bases lay outside the gene matches. From germline, CDR1 is SGHTA and CDR2 FQGNSA. Here the CDR3 reads CASSLDLAGEGEQFF. As DNA, the CDR3 is TGTGCCAGCAGCTTAGACCTAGCGGGAGAAGGTGAGCAGTTCTTC.

This clone appeared a single time. At one of its ends the junction is not consistent with the germline gene, which may arise from a read error. The rearrangement links TRBV6-1 to TRBJ2-7; D is perhaps TRBD1 (6 bases). Germline V gives CDR1 MNHNS, CDR2 SASEGT. The CDR3 totals 14 residues. The CDR3 is CAGSGTDRTGEQYF. Written as DNA, the CDR3 is TGTGCCGGCAGTGGTACAGACAGGACGGGCGAGCAGTACTTC.

The CDR3 DNA is TGCAGCGGCTTGATTGTTAGCACAGATACGCAGTATTTT. The encoded protein is CSGLIVSTDTQYF. The J gene is TRBJ2-3, the V gene TRBV29-1; D not resolved. This CDR3 has 13 residues. Germline V gene lookup returns CDR1 SQVTM and CDR2 ANQGSEA. V dropped 7 bases and J dropped 0 bases, with 11 bases sitting between them.

V is TRBV18 and J is TRBJ2-7; D gene unclear. The length of the CDR3 is 14 residues. Germline CDR1 and CDR2: KGHSH and LQKENI. Trimming stripped 3 bases from V and 2 bases from J, with 11 bases between. The CDR3 loop is CASSPSQLTYEQYF. CDR3 in DNA: TGTGCCAGCTCACCGTCACAGCTTACCTACGAGCAGTACTTC.

The chain joins TRBV6-6 to TRBJ2-5; the D gene could be TRBD1 or TRBD2 (6 bases each). The CDR3 loop spans 13 amino acids. Trimming took 6 bases from V and 5 from J, leaving 13 bases between them. Per germline, CDR1 MNHNY and CDR2 SVGAGI (reference sequence). CDR3 DNA sequence: TGTGCCAGCAGAACCTGGGGGGCCGAGACCCAGTACTTC. Residues: CASRTWGAETQYF.

The chain combines TRBV7-9 with TRBJ2-4; weak D call: TRBD1 (5 bases). V was shortened by 1 base and J by 2 bases, with 15 bases between the two germline ends. The germline gives CDR1 SEHNR, CDR2 FQNEAQ (reference sequence). The CDR3 covers 17 residues. CDR3 DNA: TGTGCCAGCAGCTTAGGGTCCCTAGGACAAACCAAAAACATTCAGTACTTC. This translates into CASSLGSLGQTKNIQYF. Full variable domain (outside the CDR3, taken from reference TRBV7-9 and TRBJ2-4): DTGVSQNPRHKITKRGQNVTFRCDPISEHNRLYWYRQTLGQGPEFLTYFQNEAQLEKSRLLSDRFSAERPKGSFSTLEIQRTEQGDSAMYLCASSLGSLGQTKNIQYFGAGTRLSVL.

About this clone: One end of the junction fails to match germline, which may point to a read error. CDR3 amino acids: CASSVVSALPNAEAFF. In DNA, the CDR3 is TGTGCCAGCAGCGTAGTATCGGCGCTTCCGAACGCTGAAGCTTTCTTT. The chain recombines TRBV9 with TRBJ1-1; no definite D call. Germline loops: CDR1 SGDLS, CDR2 YYNGEE. CDR3 length: 16 residues.